A selection of T cell receptor beta chains follows, all from one sample in a study of PD-1 blockade in classical Hodgkin lymphoma. Assay used: immunoSEQ multiplex PCR; TCRdb lists only in-frame clones, some missing. The sample carries about 40,000 clones, around 87% recorded once. The sequenced sample was peripheral blood mononuclear cells (PBMCs), obtained at baseline. These receptors were obtained from a human donor with classical Hodgkin lymphoma. The CDR3 runs from the conserved cysteine through the conserved F or W. Fields, in order: clone size, J gene, V gene, D gene, CDR3 protein, CDR3 DNA. D genes are given only for firm matches. Where a row states a size, it is once, few, many or the class of an expanded clone; other rows omit it.

- | TRBJ1-6 | TRBV30 | TRBD1 | CAWSPGQGNSPLHF | TGTGCCTGGAGTCCGGGACAGGGTAATTCACCCCTCCACTTT
once | TRBJ2-2 | TRBV7-9 | - | CASAGFAELFF | TGTGCCAGCGCTGGGTTTGCGGAGCTGTTTTTT
few | TRBJ2-7 | TRBV5-5 | - | CASSLRGTFYEQYF | TGTGCCAGCAGCTTGAGAGGTACTTTCTACGAGCAGTACTTC
- | TRBJ2-7 | TRBV5-6 | - | CASSLGILTYEQYF | TGTGCCAGCAGCTTGGGGATTCTAACCTACGAGCAGTACTTC
- | TRBJ2-1 | TRBV5-8 | - | CASMTGAYNEQFF | TGTGCCAGCATGACAGGAGCCTACAATGAGCAGTTCTTC
- | TRBJ1-4 | TRBV6-5 | - | CASSAREGEKLFF | TGTGCCAGCAGTGCAAGGGAGGGAGAAAAACTGTTTTTT
once | TRBJ2-3 | TRBV7-2 | - | CASSLNGATDTQYF | TGTGCCAGCAGCTTAAACGGGGCTACAGATACGCAGTATTTT
- | TRBJ1-1 | TRBV5-1 | TRBD1 | CASSLVGDRTTRNTEAFF | TGCGCCAGCAGCTTGGTAGGGGACAGGACAACCCGGAACACTGAAGCTTTCTTT
few | TRBJ2-7 | TRBV5-4 | - | CASSLPRGASYEQYF | TGTGCCAGCAGCTTGCCCCGGGGGGCCTCCTACGAGCAGTACTTC
- | TRBJ1-6 | TRBV27 | TRBD1 | CASSRRGQGNSPLHF | TGTGCCAGCAGCAGAAGGGGACAGGGAAATTCACCCCTCCACTTT
- | TRBJ2-2 | TRBV30 | - | CAWRDSWTGELFF | TGTGCCTGGAGGGACAGTTGGACCGGGGAGCTGTTTTTT
- | TRBJ2-3 | TRBV2 | - | CASTPGFIGTDTQYF | TGTGCCAGCACTCCGGGATTTATAGGCACAGATACGCAGTATTTT
- | TRBJ2-4 | TRBV10-3 | - | CAISEVLAGVPYF | TGTGCCATCAGTGAGGTACTAGCCGGGGTTCCGTACTTC
- | TRBJ2-7 | TRBV7-2 | - | CASSLGPRGYEQYF | TGTGCCAGCAGCTTAGGACCCAGGGGCTACGAGCAGTACTTC
- | TRBJ2-7 | TRBV28 | - | CASSLSDYSYYEQYF | TGTGCCAGCAGTTTATCGGACTACTCTTATTACGAGCAGTACTTC
few | TRBJ2-3 | TRBV18 | - | CASSPGDTQYF | TGTGCCAGCTCACCCGGTGATACGCAGTATTTT
- | TRBJ1-1 | TRBV19 | - | CASSSTAMNTEAFF | TGTGCCAGTAGTAGCACAGCAATGAACACTGAAGCTTTCTTT
- | TRBJ2-5 | TRBV27 | - | CASSPLGETQYF | TGTGCCAGCAGTCCCCTGGGAGAGACCCAGTACTTC
few | TRBJ2-7 | TRBV9 | TRBD1 | CASSPRAGQGPEQYF | TGTGCCAGCAGCCCCAGAGCCGGACAGGGTCCCGAGCAGTACTTC
once | TRBJ2-7 | TRBV27 | - | CASSFLGDTGSYEQYF | TGTGCCAGCAGTTTTTTGGGGGACACCGGCTCCTACGAGCAGTACTTC